This T cell receptor beta chain was found in a study of identical twins (dated by TCRdb to the mid-2010s). Background on the whole study: To test whether fetal clonotypes persist, the study used deep sequencing on TCR alpha and beta repertoires from monozygotic twins, unrelated adults of various ages, and cord blood. To rule out contamination, replicate twin experiments were performed at different times with different library preparation protocols. General findings and caveats noted by the study authors: Abundant cord blood beta clonotypes carried fewer insertions; young adult naive repertoires showed a weaker similar trend, while memory repertoires showed none. Out-of-frame TCR alpha sequences shared between twins showed an excess of low generation-probability sequences compared with coincidental sharing between unrelated individuals. Conclusions relied on cross-sectional statistical analysis, since the same donors could not be followed over many years. Zero-insertion analyses could be partly confounded by invariant T cells such as MAIT and iNKT, although diverse VJ usage argued against such confounding for most clonotypes. In beta out-of-frame sequences, excess twin sharing was weaker, because having fewer shared sequences lowered the signal-to-noise ratio. In monozygotic twins, out-of-frame TCR alpha sharing was systematically underestimated by recombination models, although the models agreed with sharing between unrelated individuals.

The germline V gene yields KGHSH for CDR1 and LQKENI for CDR2. V is clipped by 2 bases and J by 0 bases, and the sequence between their germline boundaries is 14 bases long. From the cysteine through the phenylalanine, the CDR3 covers 16 amino acids. The entry retains the CDR3 DNA only, 48 bases that are in frame from base 1. Only healthy Caucasian donors were included. The twin cohort consisted of three pairs of female monozygotic twins, all aged about 18 to 29 years. Peripheral blood mononuclear cells were the source from which RNA for the TCR libraries was isolated. The library was built by means of 5' RACE. Sequencer: Illumina HiSeq 2000. A universal primer binding site was added through template switching, and the final cDNA carried a unique molecular identifier so that TCR cDNA molecules could be counted accurately. Specific primers in the conserved constant-segment region were used to synthesize first-strand cDNA for the TCR alpha and beta chains. Each cDNA library was double barcoded, with a SMART-Mk sample barcode plus Illumina barcodes, to control for contamination. TruSeq adapter sequences along with Illumina sample barcodes were introduced in two successive PCR steps. TCR alpha and beta cDNA libraries were sequenced on the Illumina HiSeq platform with custom primers. The paper's processing steps were these. Unique molecular identifiers were extracted from raw reads with MiGEC, and CDR3 positions were determined with MiXCR. Recombination models were inferred per individual with the repgenHMM and IGoR tools using an EM algorithm. Shared clonotype analysis was performed with the tcR package in R, normalizing sharing by the product of cloneset sizes. To study raw recombination free of thymic and clonal selection effects, out-of-frame nonproductive sequences were analyzed. The public reads were quality trimmed at Q25 with fastp and then assembled into clones with MiXCR by TCRdb, keeping productive beta chains. CDR3 protein duplicates are merged, each entry listing the most common genes and DNA. These V and J calls derive from TCRdb rather than the authors' analysis. This sample comprises roughly 720,000 distinct CDR3 sequences, roughly 18% of them detected only once. The ten largest clones capture less than 15% of the sample.

Concerning this clonotype itself: Its antigen is not yet known. Per-nucleotide qualities are absent, and no much larger clonotype sits a single base away.

The same data also contributed to another study, on T cells expressing NK-cell markers. The second investigation adds: About 8 donors provided sorted CD3+CD56+NKG2C+, CD3+CD56+NKG2C- and CD3+CD56-NKG2C+ T-cell subsets, whose TCR beta-chain repertoires were profiled. Among the eight sequenced donors, only one was HCMV-seronegative, while the other seven were HCMV-seropositive. In several experiments an anti-gammadeltaTCR antibody was added to restrict sorting to alphabetaTCR-expressing T cells. In six donors, the dominant CD3+CD56+NKG2C+ clonotypes ranked among the top 10 CD8+ clonotypes, making up roughly 1.0-7.0% of CD8+ T cells. Those dominant clonotypes were again the most abundant among CD3+CD56-NKG2C+ cells in several donors, at about 28.3-65%. It remained unclear whether the expanded NKG2C-expressing T cell clones were specific for HCMV antigens. The study sequenced eight donors, all healthy volunteers chosen at random: three men and five women. To determine HCMV serostatus, a commercial ELISA kit was used to detect HCMV-specific IgG in serum. For a handful of donors, bulk peripheral blood T-cell repertoires were also sequenced from unsorted PBMC. Reads were demultiplexed and grouped by UMI with MIGEC, and clonotypes were assembled and quantified with MiTCR. To exclude erroneous sequences, any TCR cDNA sequence not supported by at least two reads was discarded. The tcR package was used for downstream repertoire analysis, and clonotypes were matched across fractions by CDR3 nucleotide sequence plus V segment. VDJmatch was used to annotate antigen specificity against VDJdb, with one amino acid substitution allowed in CDR3.

Sequencing was done on a sample of PBMCs. Recombination linked TRBV18 to TRBJ2-7, with the D gene not clear enough to name. The source is a woman aged 18-29 years in good health. In nucleotides, the sequence is TGTGCCAGCTCACCAAGCAGACCAGAGATCTCCTACGAGCAGTACTTC. Its coded protein is CASSPSRPEISYEQYF.